Below, one T cell receptor (beta chain) is given with its context. This specimen comes from a study of blood T cell repertoires in COVID-19. Study overall: The study drew acute and convalescent COVID-19 samples from the United States, Italy and Spain.

V lost 4 bases, J lost 4 bases, and 20 bases lay in between. The CDR3 covers 17 residues. CDR1 MNHNS and CDR2 SASEGT come from the germline V gene. Per the study methods: Estimation of nucleated cell counts relied on the amplification of reference gene primers. The table came from immunoSEQ multiplex PCR; TCRdb's copy has only in-frame clones and leaves some out. V and J calls and clone size are those listed in that table; D and trimming were worked out from the DNA. The repertoire holds about 140,000 clones, with 81% as singletons. The chain couples TRBV6-1 to TRBJ1-5; D might be TRBD1 (6 bases). The sequencing sample was made of peripheral blood. This clonotype was obtained from a woman aged 60-75 years with active or convalescent COVID-19. In DNA, the CDR3 is TGTGCCAGCAGTGCACTATCTGCCACAGGGAATAATCAGCCCCAGCATTTT. This translates into CASSALSATGNNQPQHF.